These 25 T cell receptor beta chains share one sample of origin, sequenced in a study of CXCR3-negative and CXCR3-positive naive CD8 T cells. Each TRB cDNA library was prepared by 5' RACE (with UMI labels). TCRdb reprocessed the 5' RACE reads and reports one entry per CDR3 protein, with no DNA. This table lists 150,000 or so distinct CDR3 sequences. No cognate antigen is known for these TCRs. Study findings and constraints: CXCR3-positive naive cells carried more hydrophobic TRB CDR3s than CXCR3-negative ones.

The specimen sequenced was naive CXCR3+ CD8+ T cells from blood. Subset noted: CD45RO-CCR7+CD27+CD95- naive CD8+ T cells expressing CXCR3 (TNR3+). These receptors were obtained from a human donor in good health. Some clones in this sample may be carry-over from other donors' samples.

The V call is TRBV19, the J call TRBJ1-1; TCRdb proposes TRBD1, but this gene call is untestable without DNA. Germline CDR1 reads LNHDA; CDR2 reads SQIVND (reference sequence). The CDR3 has 13 amino acids. The CDR3 spells CASSTPGQLEAFF. The variable domain in full, with the rest retrieved from reference TRBV19 and TRBJ1-1, is DGGITQSPKYLFRKEGQNVTLSCEQNLNHDAMYWYRQDPGQGLRLIYYSQIVNDFQKGDIAEGYSVSREKKESFPLTVTSAQKNPTAFYLCASSTPGQLEAFFGQGTRLTVV.

This chain uses TRBV28 with TRBJ2-7. Germline CDR1 reads MDHEN; CDR2 reads SYDVKM. CDR3 size: 14 residues. This chain's CDR3 is CASSSMTGLDEQYF.

V and J are TRBV15 and TRBJ2-2; TCRdb lists TRBD1, though no DNA is available to test this call. The CDR3 is 13 residues long. CDR1 and CDR2 (germline): LNHNV, YYDKDF (reference sequence). This chain's CDR3 is CATSGTGTGELFF.

The chain has TRBV12-3 or TRBV12-4 and TRBJ2-1; TCRdb's D gene call, TRBD1, goes unchecked for lack of DNA. The CDR3 has 18 residues. CDR3 sequence reads: CASSFLGPPGGGFNEQFF.

J is TRBJ2-4 and V is TRBV5-4. This CDR3 is 15 amino acids long. The germline V gene encodes CDR1 SGHNT and CDR2 YYREEE (reference sequence). This chain's CDR3 is CASSSTQLAKNIQYF. The whole variable domain, filled in from reference TRBV5-4 and TRBJ2-4, reads ETGVTQSPTHLIKTRGQQVTLRCSSQSGHNTVSWYQQALGQGPQFIFQYYREEENGRGNFPPRFSGLQFPNYSSELNVNALELDDSALYLCASSSTQLAKNIQYFGAGTRLSVL.

The chain recombines TRBV7-7 with TRBJ2-7; TCRdb designates TRBD1, a call that cannot be tested without DNA. CDR1 SSHAT and CDR2 FNYEAQ come from the germline V gene (reference sequence). The CDR3 has 15 residues. The CDR3 is CASSHGQGDYYEQYF.

V gene TRBV28 combines with J gene TRBJ1-1; TCRdb's D call of TRBD1 is untestable without DNA. CDR3 length: 17 residues. Per the germline V gene, CDR1 is MDHEN and CDR2 is SYDVKM. CDR3 sequence: CASSSRDRGLGRTEAFF.

CDR3 amino acids: CATREKTGPETQYF. The V call is TRBV15, the J call TRBJ2-5; there is no DNA to check the TCRdb D call of TRBD1. The germline V gene has CDR1 LNHNV and CDR2 YYDKDF (reference sequence). The CDR3 covers 14 residues. Combining the CDR3 with reference TRBV15 and TRBJ2-5 gives the whole variable domain DAMVIQNPRYQVTQFGKPVTLSCSQTLNHNVMYWYQQKSSQAPKLLFHYYDKDFNNEADTPDNFQSRRPNTSFCFLDIRSPGLGDTAMYLCATREKTGPETQYFGPGTRLLVL.

The gene calls are TRBV20-1 and TRBJ2-7. The CDR3 totals 12 residues. The germline gives CDR1 DFQATT, CDR2 SNEGSKA (reference sequence). CDR3 sequence reads: CSAIGDPYEQYF.

The rearrangement joins TRBV29-1 to TRBJ1-1; TCRdb proposes TRBD1, but this gene call is untestable without DNA. The CDR3 is made up of 17 amino acids. Germline V gives CDR1 SQVTM, CDR2 ANQGSEA. This chain's CDR3 is CSFSGDRTFEVNTEAFF.

The V gene is TRBV28, the J gene TRBJ2-3; TCRdb's D call of TRBD2 is untestable without DNA. CDR3 length: 16 residues. Germline CDR1 and CDR2: MDHEN and SYDVKM. Here the CDR3 reads CASSPPRAGHTDTQYF.

The chain carries TRBV13 and TRBJ1-3; TCRdb indicates TRBD1, and absent DNA this call remains unverified. This CDR3 contains 18 residues. Germline CDR1 PRHDT, CDR2 FYEKMQ (reference sequence). The CDR3 sequence is CASSSLLDRAISGNTIYF.

V gene TRBV28 combines with J gene TRBJ2-1; absent DNA, TCRdb's TRBD1 call cannot be checked. The germline gives CDR1 MDHEN, CDR2 SYDVKM. The CDR3 totals 15 residues. The CDR3 here is CASRPDTKHYNEQFF.

The chain employs TRBV7-8 and TRBJ2-1. This CDR3 is built from 14 residues. Germline values: CDR1 SGHVS, CDR2 FQNEAQ. The CDR3 is CASKAGEVAFEQFF.

The chain is built from TRBV20-1 and TRBJ1-5; checking the TCRdb D call of TRBD1 is not possible without DNA. The CDR3 sequence is 15 residues long. Germline V gene data show CDR1 as DFQATT and CDR2 as SNEGSKA (reference sequence). Here the CDR3 reads CSARDEDWGNQPQHF.

The CDR3 spells CASSGLRAYEQYF. The chain joins TRBV5-1 to TRBJ2-7. Germline-derived CDR1 and CDR2 are SGHRS and YFSETQ. The CDR3 length is 13 residues. The variable domain in full, with the rest retrieved from reference TRBV5-1 and TRBJ2-7, is KAGVTQTPRYLIKTRGQQVTLSCSPISGHRSVSWYQQTPGQGLQFLFEYFSETQRNKGNFPGRFSGRQFSNSRSEMNVSTLELGDSALYLCASSGLRAYEQYFGPGTRLTVT.

J is TRBJ2-1 and V is TRBV6-6; TCRdb picks TRBD2, but there is no DNA to check that call. The germline CDR1 and CDR2 sequences are MNHNY and SVGAGI (reference sequence). CDR3 length equals 17 residues. The CDR3 reads CATSWGGVSSSYNEQFF.

The V and J genes are TRBV4-2 and TRBJ2-1; TCRdb's D gene call, TRBD2, goes unchecked for lack of DNA. The germline CDR1 and CDR2 sequences are LGHNA and YNFKEQ. The CDR3 sequence is 16 residues long. This CDR3 is CASSQAGGPSYNEQFF.

The chain links TRBV6-5 to TRBJ2-6; absent DNA, TCRdb's TRBD1 call cannot be checked. Germline V gives CDR1 MNHEY, CDR2 SVGAGI. The CDR3 loop spans 14 amino acids. The chain's CDR3 is CASREGDGANVLTF.

V is TRBV6-2 or TRBV6-3 and J is TRBJ1-1; TCRdb returns TRBD1, unconfirmable since there is no DNA. This CDR3 has 15 residues. Germline CDR1 and CDR2: MNHEY and SVGEGT. The CDR3 loop reads CASSAQTGVYTEAFF.

V usage is TRBV28 and J usage is TRBJ2-7. The germline V gene has CDR1 MDHEN and CDR2 SYDVKM. This CDR3 is 12 amino acids long. The CDR3 sequence is CASSQIPYEQYF.

This sequence joins TRBV28 and TRBJ2-7; TCRdb's D gene call, TRBD1, goes unchecked for lack of DNA. CDR1 MDHEN and CDR2 SYDVKM come from the germline V gene. The CDR3 contains 15 residues. The CDR3 reads CASRAGTRLTYEQYF. Filled out from reference TRBV28 and TRBJ2-7, the complete variable domain reads DVKVTQSSRYLVKRTGEKVFLECVQDMDHENMFWYRQDPGLGLRLIYFSYDVKMKEKGDIPEGYSVSREKKERFSLILESASTNQTSMYLCASRAGTRLTYEQYFGPGTRLTVT.

The chain links TRBV11-2 to TRBJ2-7. The germline CDR1 and CDR2 sequences are SGHAT and FQNNGV. This CDR3 has 13 residues. The chain's CDR3 is CASSLVEDYEQYF.

This sequence joins TRBV14 and TRBJ2-7. Germline loops: CDR1 SGHDN, CDR2 FVKESK. The CDR3 runs to 12 residues. The chain's CDR3 is CASSQAPYEQYF. Based on the CDR3 plus reference TRBV14 and TRBJ2-7, the full variable domain is EAGVTQFPSHSVIEKGQTVTLRCDPISGHDNLYWYRRVMGKEIKFLLHFVKESKQDESGMPNNRFLAERTGGTYSTLKVQPAELEDSGVYFCASSQAPYEQYFGPGTRLTVT.

The V call is TRBV7-9, the J call TRBJ2-7; the TRBD1 assignment by TCRdb is unverifiable without DNA. The CDR3 has 13 residues. Germline loops: CDR1 SEHNR, CDR2 FQNEAQ (reference sequence). The chain's CDR3 is CASSWGQSDEQYF.